Presented here are 19 T cell receptor beta chains from one specimen sequenced in a study of neurological immune-mediated disorders. MiXCR, run by TCRdb on the 5' RACE reads, gives a single entry per CDR3 protein. Here the sample spans around 94,000 distinct CDR3 sequences, about 3.8% being singletons. The sample comprised PBMCs. These receptors were taken from a woman under 30 with multiple sclerosis.

This clonotype appeared a few times. The rearrangement joins TRBV20-1 to TRBJ2-7; no firm D call. CDR3 length: 14 amino acids. V dropped 6 bases and J dropped 6 bases, with 21 bases sitting between them. Per the germline V gene, CDR1 is DFQATT and CDR2 is SNEGSKA (reference sequence). This CDR3 is CSATLRTRNSEQYF. Written as DNA, the CDR3 is TGCAGTGCCACTTTGCGGACCCGAAACTCCGAGCAGTACTTC.

This clonotype was counted at least ten times. The V call is TRBV20-1, the J call TRBJ2-3; 8 nucleotides agree with TRBD2. The germline V gene has CDR1 DFQATT and CDR2 SNEGSKA (reference sequence). This CDR3 comprises 15 residues. V was pared by 0 bases and J by 6 bases, with 8 bases of the junction left unmatched. The CDR3 DNA reads TGCAGTGCTAGAGATCGGCGGGGGGCCTTGGATACGCAGTATTTT. Translated, it gives CSARDRRGALDTQYF.

In its sample, this clonotype was seen many times. The genes are TRBV7-2 and TRBJ1-5; possibly TRBD1 for D (6 bases). The CDR3 is 15 amino acids. V lost 5 bases, J lost 2 bases, and 13 bases lay in between. Germline assignment: CDR1 SGHTA and CDR2 FQGNSA. The CDR3 DNA reads as TGTGCCAGCAGCGCACAGGGAATGGGCAATCAGCCCCAGCATTTT. This gives the protein CASSAQGMGNQPQHF.

This clonotype was seen many times. This chain links TRBV7-8 with TRBJ2-7, with unresolved D. This CDR3 comprises 13 residues. The V end lost 2 bases, the J end lost 4 bases, and 9 bases lay between the germline ends. Germline lookup yields CDR1 SGHVS and CDR2 FQNEAQ. The CDR3 DNA follows: TGTGCCAGCAGCTTAAGGCAGACTTACGAGCAGTACTTC. It is translated as CASSLRQTYEQYF.

This clonotype was recorded many times. For the CDR3, the DNA is TGTGCCAGCAGCCAACAAATGGGACTAGCGGGGGATGAGCAGTTCTTC. Protein: CASSQQMGLAGDEQFF. This chain connects TRBV4-2 to TRBJ2-1, with 14 bases identical to TRBD2. Germline CDR1 reads LGHNA; CDR2 reads YNFKEQ. The V gene end was trimmed by 2 bases and the J gene end by 8 bases; junction bases not matched to a gene: 5. This CDR3 spans 16 amino acids.

To note about this clonotype: Its ends do not fully match the called genes, so a read error is possible. This chain connects TRBV10-3 to TRBJ1-5, with a tentative D call TRBD1 (5 bases). Germline loops: CDR1 ENHRY, CDR2 SYGVKD. The CDR3 contains 13 residues. The CDR3 here is CAIGRDENQPQNF. The CDR3 DNA reads TGTGCCATCGGCCGGGACGAAAATCAGCCCCAGAATTTT.

The chain links TRBV6-6 to TRBJ1-6; 7 bases fit TRBD1. In germline, CDR1 is MNHNY, CDR2 SVGAGI (reference sequence). With 7 bases clipped from V and 7 bases from J, the junction kept 10 bases outside the gene matches. The length of the CDR3 is 15 residues. The CDR3 DNA is TGTGCCAGCACCACTTGGACAGGCGGCAATTCACCCCTCCACTTT. Amino acid sequence: CASTTWTGGNSPLHF.

In this sample, this clonotype turned up a few times. This chain links TRBV15 with TRBJ2-3; D is undetermined. Germline lookup yields CDR1 LNHNV and CDR2 YYDKDF (reference sequence). The CDR3 totals 15 residues. V gave up 0 bases and J gave up 2 bases, with 9 bases separating them. The CDR3 region is CATSREQDATDTQYF. CDR3 nucleotide sequence: TGTGCCACCAGCAGAGAACAAGACGCCACAGATACGCAGTATTTT.

This clonotype showed up many times. The chain uses TRBV28 and TRBJ2-7, with D possibly TRBD1 on 6 matching bases. The germline V gene encodes CDR1 MDHEN and CDR2 SYDVKM. The CDR3 runs to 16 residues. The V and J ends lost 5 bases and 6 bases respectively, with 23 bases between them. CDR3 amino acids: CASSTTRDTGWGEQYF. CDR3 bases: TGTGCCAGCAGTACGACCCGGGACACCGGGTGGGGCGAGCAGTACTTC.

This clonotype has a count of ten or more. The chain combines TRBV12-3 or TRBV12-4 with TRBJ2-1; 11 positions match TRBD2. The CDR3 is 15 residues long. The V and J ends lost 0 bases and 5 bases, in that order; junction bases with no gene match: 0. CDR3 nucleotide sequence: TGTGCCAGCAGTTTAGCTAGCGGGAGGGACAATGAGCAGTTCTTC. Translating gives CASSLASGRDNEQFF.

This clonotype was counted many times. The V call is TRBV20-1, the J call TRBJ2-7, with D perhaps matching TRBD1 or TRBD2 (5 bases each). Trimming pared 5 bases from V and 3 bases from J, leaving 20 bases between. The CDR3 contains 15 residues. Germline CDR1 is DFQATT and CDR2 is SNEGSKA (reference sequence). CDR3 nucleotides: TGCAGTGCTTCCCCACCCGGGACGGGGTACTACGAGCAGTACTTC. It encodes CSASPPGTGYYEQYF.

This clonotype was seen many times. The rearrangement uses TRBV18 and TRBJ2-7; 8 bases are a match to TRBD1. This CDR3 spans 14 amino acids. In germline, CDR1 is KGHSH, CDR2 LQKENI. V shed 7 bases, J shed 2 bases, and the junction held 7 bases outside the gene matches. In DNA form, the CDR3 reads TGTGCCAGCTTATCCGGGACAGGAACCTACGAGCAGTACTTC. This codes for CASLSGTGTYEQYF.

This clonotype was observed many times. V gene TRBV7-2 combines with J gene TRBJ2-5; 8 positions agree with TRBD2. CDR1 is SGHTA and CDR2 is FQGNSA in the germline V gene. V lost 5 bases, J lost 4 bases, and 27 bases stayed unmatched. CDR3 length equals 21 residues. The CDR3 coding sequence is TGTGCCAGCAGCCCCTGGGGCGGGGAGGTAGCGGGAAGAGAAAAGAGAGAGACCCAGTACTTC. This gives the protein CASSPWGGEVAGREKRETQYF. Supplemented by reference TRBV7-2 and TRBJ2-5, the full variable domain reads GAGVSQSPSNKVTEKGKDVELRCDPISGHTALYWYRQSLGQGLEFLIYFQGNSAPDKSGLPSDRFSAERTGGSVSTLTIQRTQQEDSAVYLCASSPWGGEVAGREKRETQYFGPGTRLLVL.

This clonotype was recorded many times. The rearrangement uses TRBV4-2 and TRBJ2-1, with TRBD2 identical over 11 bases. This CDR3 is 16 amino acids long. The trim removed 0 bases at V and 6 bases at J, leaving 4 bases unmatched. The germline V gene encodes CDR1 LGHNA and CDR2 YNFKEQ. This CDR3 reads CASSQDSLAGGNEQFF. CDR3 bases: TGTGCCAGCAGCCAAGATAGTCTAGCGGGAGGCAATGAGCAGTTCTTC.

This clonotype has ten or more counts. The chain carries TRBV4-1 and TRBJ2-7, with TRBD1 identical over 7 bases. The CDR3 is 15 residues long. Germline trimming cut 2 bases from V and 5 bases from J; bases unmatched to any gene: 9. Germline V gene lookup returns CDR1 MGHRA and CDR2 YSYEKL. In nucleotides, the CDR3 is TGCGCCAGCAGCCAAATGAACAGGGGAAACGACGAGCAGTACTTC. It yields the protein CASSQMNRGNDEQYF.

This clonotype was picked up many times. The chain has TRBV11-2 and TRBJ1-5; D call uncertain. Trimming took off 6 bases at V and 0 bases at J, with 6 bases between the two ends. From germline, CDR1 is SGHAT and CDR2 FQNNGV. The CDR3 has 13 residues. CDR3 amino acids: CASSINSNQPQHF. The CDR3, as DNA: TGTGCCAGCAGTATTAATAGCAATCAGCCCCAGCATTTT. Drawing the rest from reference TRBV11-2 and TRBJ1-5, the complete variable domain is EAGVAQSPRYKIIEKRQSVAFWCNPISGHATLYWYQQILGQGPKLLIQFQNNGVVDDSQLPKDRFSAERLKGVDSTLKIQPAKLEDSAVYLCASSINSNQPQHFGDGTRLSIL.

This clonotype was recorded many times. The rearrangement joins TRBV7-8 to TRBJ2-7; 7 positions match TRBD1. The CDR3 is 15 amino acids. Per germline, CDR1 SGHVS and CDR2 FQNEAQ. J was trimmed by 2 bases and V by 5 bases; bases with no gene match: 9. CDR3 region: CASSSEGQRTYEQYF. The CDR3 DNA is TGTGCCAGCAGCAGCGAGGGACAGCGGACCTACGAGCAGTACTTC.

This clonotype was observed at least ten times. This chain connects TRBV5-1 to TRBJ2-3, with TRBD1 matching 9 bases. Germline lookup yields CDR1 SGHRS and CDR2 YFSETQ. The CDR3 has 15 amino acids. The V segment lost 4 bases and the J segment 2 bases; nucleotides outside the gene matches: 5. CDR3 coding DNA: TGCGCCAGCAGCCAGGACAGGGGTGCCACAGATACGCAGTATTTT. Its translation is CASSQDRGATDTQYF.

This clonotype was detected ten times or more. The rearrangement joins TRBV5-6 to TRBJ2-7; possibly TRBD1 for D (6 bases). Germline V lookup: CDR1 SGHDT, CDR2 YYEEEE. The CDR3 covers 15 residues. The V end lost 4 bases, the J end lost 3 bases, and 17 bases lay between the germline ends. The CDR3 region is CASSHLTTGVYEQYF. The CDR3 DNA reads TGTGCCAGCAGCCACCTAACGACAGGTGTCTACGAGCAGTACTTC.